Each of the 21 T cell receptor beta chains below was sequenced from the same sample in a study of cytomegalovirus exposure and HLA in healthy donors. PCR was performed using 60 Vbeta and 13 Jbeta primers. Sequencing was performed with immunoSEQ multiplex PCR; in TCRdb, only in-frame clones are kept and a portion is missing. The table has some 150,000 clones, approximately 90% seen once. The specimen was PBMCs. Receptors originate from a young woman in good health and CMV-seronegative.

The chain has TRBV4-1 and TRBJ2-2; 7 nucleotides align to TRBD1. The DNA end is more similar to TRBJ1-3, so the J call may be wrong. Germline values: CDR1 MGHRA, CDR2 YSYEKL. The CDR3 consists of 15 residues. This CDR3 is CASSLDRVSGNTIYF. The CDR3 DNA sequence: TGCGCCAGCAGCCTAGACAGGGTCTCTGGAAACACCATATATTTT.

The V gene is TRBV30, the J gene TRBJ2-3; possibly TRBD1 for D (6 bases). CDR1 and CDR2 (germline): GTSNPN, SVGIG (reference sequence). The CDR3 sequence is 13 residues long. Trimming cost V 5 bases and J 2 bases, with 11 bases left between them. The CDR3 is CAWGRTATDTQYF. In nucleotides, the CDR3 is TGTGCCTGGGGGCGGACAGCCACAGATACGCAGTATTTT.

This rearrangement joins TRBV29-1 to TRBJ1-2; D gene uncertain. Germline lookup yields CDR1 SQVTM and CDR2 ANQGSEA. The CDR3 is made up of 12 amino acids. V shed 4 bases and J shed 3 bases, with 9 bases lying between them. The CDR3 spells CSVAETDYGYTF. CDR3 in DNA: TGCAGCGTTGCCGAAACTGACTATGGCTACACCTTC. Full variable domain (remainder filled in from reference TRBV29-1 and TRBJ1-2): SAVISQKPSRDICQRGTSLTIQCQVDSQVTMMFWYRQQPGQSLTLIATANQGSEATYESGFVIDKFPISRPNLTFSTLTVSNMSPEDSSIYLCSVAETDYGYTFGSGTRLTVV.

This sequence joins TRBV7-9 and TRBJ2-7; 9 bases are a match to TRBD1. The CDR3 contains 13 residues. The V and J ends lost 1 base and 5 bases, in that order; junction bases with no gene match: 0. From germline, CDR1 is SEHNR and CDR2 FQNEAQ (reference sequence). This chain's CDR3 is CASSLGTGDEQYF. Here the CDR3 DNA reads TGTGCCAGCAGCTTAGGGACAGGGGACGAGCAGTACTTC. The whole variable domain, remainder taken from reference TRBV7-9 and TRBJ2-7, is DTGVSQNPRHKITKRGQNVTFRCDPISEHNRLYWYRQTLGQGPEFLTYFQNEAQLEKSRLLSDRFSAERPKGSFSTLEIQRTEQGDSAMYLCASSLGTGDEQYFGPGTRLTVT.

V and J are TRBV4-1 and TRBJ1-6, with TRBD1 matching 8 bases. The CDR3 is 17 residues long. V shed 3 bases and J 5 bases; nucleotides not matched to a gene: 9. The germline V gene has CDR1 MGHRA and CDR2 YSYEKL. The CDR3 sequence: CASSHPARGPNNSPLHF. CDR3 bases: TGCGCCAGCAGCCATCCCGCCAGGGGGCCGAATAATTCACCCCTCCACTTT.

This clone was detected only a few times. The chain links TRBV6-1 to TRBJ2-4; 7 bases align to TRBD2. The CDR3 sequence is 14 residues long. CDR1 MNHNS and CDR2 SASEGT come from the germline V gene. The junction had 13 bases not matched to a gene; V was cut back by 11 bases and J by 6 bases. CDR3 sequence: CAGGAGLAGNIQYF. The CDR3 DNA follows: TGTGCCGGTGGAGCGGGACTGGCGGGAAACATTCAGTACTTC.

CDR3 DNA: TGTGCCAGCAGCGAAGATCGGGCCCTCCACTTT. As protein: CASSEDRALHF. The chain uses TRBV25-1 and TRBJ1-6; D unresolved. CDR3 length equals 11 residues. Trimming took off 6 bases at V and 14 bases at J, with 11 bases between the two ends. Germline assignment: CDR1 MGHDK and CDR2 SYGVNS.

The chain employs TRBV19 and TRBJ1-3; the D is unclear. The CDR3 consists of 15 residues. The ends were cut back, 7 bases at V and 2 bases at J, with 15 bases in the middle. CDR1 LNHDA and CDR2 SQIVND come from the germline V gene (reference sequence). The CDR3 region is CASNVGGGPGNTIYF. The CDR3 coding sequence is TGTGCCAGTAACGTAGGAGGCGGACCTGGAAACACCATATATTTT. The variable domain in full, with the rest retrieved from reference TRBV19 and TRBJ1-3, is DGGITQSPKYLFRKEGQNVTLSCEQNLNHDAMYWYRQDPGQGLRLIYYSQIVNDFQKGDIAEGYSVSREKKESFPLTVTSAQKNPTAFYLCASNVGGGPGNTIYFGEGSWLTVV.

V usage is TRBV5-6 and J usage is TRBJ1-5; D gene unclear. CDR3 length equals 12 residues. CDR1 and CDR2 (germline): SGHDT, YYEEEE. V lost 0 bases and J 9 bases, leaving 7 bases between the germline ends. This chain's CDR3 is CASSLGAGPQHF. The CDR3 nucleotides are TGTGCCAGCAGCTTGGGGGCCGGGCCCCAGCATTTT.

CDR3 sequence reads: CASSQPGLAGVGQETQYF. In nucleotides, the CDR3 is TGTGCCAGCAGCCAACCGGGACTAGCGGGAGTAGGGCAAGAGACCCAGTACTTC. V is TRBV14 and J is TRBJ2-5; the match to TRBD2 covers 14 bases. This CDR3 is built from 18 residues. CDR1 and CDR2 from the germline V gene are SGHDN and FVKESK. After removal of 2 bases from V and 2 bases from J, the junction contained 7 bases not matched to a gene.

The chain employs TRBV5-4 and TRBJ2-1, with 11 bases aligning to TRBD2. In germline, CDR1 is SGHNT, CDR2 YYREEE (reference sequence). V was clipped by 0 bases and J by 5 bases; unmatched bases: 4. The CDR3 length is 16 residues. DNA for the CDR3: TGTGCCAGCAGCTTGGCAGGGACTAGCGGCCACAATGAGCAGTTCTTC. It codes for CASSLAGTSGHNEQFF.

The rearrangement uses TRBV5-1 and TRBJ1-2; 9 bases line up with TRBD1. In germline, CDR1 is SGHRS, CDR2 YFSETQ. After removal of 3 bases from V and 5 bases from J, the junction contained 8 bases not matched to a gene. CDR3 length: 15 residues. This CDR3 is CASSWGTGIGYGYTF. The CDR3 coding sequence is TGCGCCAGCAGCTGGGGGACAGGGATAGGATATGGCTACACCTTC.

The chain has TRBV19 and TRBJ1-1; no clear D gene. Germline loops: CDR1 LNHDA, CDR2 SQIVND (reference sequence). The CDR3 sequence is 16 residues long. V lost 1 base and J 1 base, leaving 13 bases between the germline ends. The CDR3 DNA follows: TGTGCCAGTAGTATAGCCCATCAGTATCCGAACACTGAAGCTTTCTTT. Protein: CASSIAHQYPNTEAFF.

The chain couples TRBV13 to TRBJ1-4; a weak D match, TRBD1 (6 bases). The CDR3 runs to 14 residues. V was trimmed by 2 bases and J by 5 bases, leaving 9 bases between them. Germline CDR1 is PRHDT and CDR2 is FYEKMQ (reference sequence). The CDR3 region is CASSLRQGNEKLFF. For the CDR3, the DNA is TGTGCCAGCAGCTTACGGCAGGGGAATGAAAAACTGTTTTTT.

The rearrangement joins TRBV5-1 to TRBJ2-7; TRBD1 matches at 9 bases. The CDR3 consists of 18 residues. Trimming took 4 bases from V and 1 from J; bases not matched to a gene: 15. Germline-derived CDR1 and CDR2 are SGHRS and YFSETQ. CDR3 protein: CASSVDTPGTGKSYEQYF. The CDR3 nucleotides are TGCGCCAGCAGCGTGGACACACCCGGGACAGGGAAATCCTACGAGCAGTACTTC. Together with reference TRBV5-1 and TRBJ2-7, the CDR3 gives the full variable domain: KAGVTQTPRYLIKTRGQQVTLSCSPISGHRSVSWYQQTPGQGLQFLFEYFSETQRNKGNFPGRFSGRQFSNSRSEMNVSTLELGDSALYLCASSVDTPGTGKSYEQYFGPGTRLTVT.

The CDR3 DNA follows: TGTGCCAGCAGTACCGGGACAGGAGATAATTCACCCCTCCACTTT. Residues: CASSTGTGDNSPLHF. The chain combines TRBV6-5 with TRBJ1-6; 8 bases line up with TRBD1. The V segment lost 5 bases and the J segment 5 bases; nucleotides outside the gene matches: 5. CDR1 and CDR2 from the germline V gene are MNHEY and SVGAGI. The CDR3 totals 15 residues.

The J gene is TRBJ1-3, the V gene TRBV7-6; 7 nucleotides match TRBD1. The CDR3 totals 15 residues. J lost 2 bases, V lost 5 bases, and 6 bases had no gene match. Germline CDR1 reads SGHVS; CDR2 reads FNYEAQ. The chain's CDR3 is CASSDPGGAGNTIYF. The DNA of the CDR3 is TGTGCCAGCAGCGACCCAGGGGGAGCTGGAAACACCATATATTTT.

V and J are TRBV9 and TRBJ2-3; a weak D match, TRBD1 (6 bases). This CDR3 is built from 13 residues. Germline lookup yields CDR1 SGDLS and CDR2 YYNGEE. The germline V and J ends were trimmed by 6 bases and 11 bases, with 19 bases remaining between them. Here the CDR3 DNA reads TGTGCCAGCAACACTGACCTCAGGGGAGTGCAGTATTTT. Translation gives CASNTDLRGVQYF.

In this sample, this clone turned up a few times. The gene calls are TRBV7-9 and TRBJ2-1, with 8 bases identical to TRBD1. Germline assignment: CDR1 SEHNR and CDR2 FQNEAQ (reference sequence). V shed 4 bases and J 4 bases; nucleotides not matched to a gene: 3. The CDR3 runs to 14 residues. As DNA, the CDR3 is TGTGCCAGCAGCTCAGGACAGGGATACAATGAGCAGTTCTTC. Its protein is CASSSGQGYNEQFF.

This rearrangement joins TRBV15 to TRBJ2-5; 9 positions match TRBD1. The DNA end favors TRBJ2-7, so the J call may be wrong. CDR3 length: 14 residues. The germline V gene has CDR1 LNHNV and CDR2 YYDKDF (reference sequence). This CDR3 is CATSRGQGRYEQYF. As DNA, the CDR3 is TGTGCCACCAGCAGGGGACAGGGAAGATACGAGCAGTACTTC.

The rearrangement links TRBV18 to TRBJ1-1; TRBD1 might be the D (5 bases). This CDR3 is built from 15 residues. V was pared by 2 bases and J by 0 bases, with 10 bases between. Germline CDR1 KGHSH, CDR2 LQKENI. The CDR3 loop reads CASSPGAKMNTEAFF. The CDR3 coding sequence is TGTGCCAGCTCACCAGGGGCCAAAATGAACACTGAAGCTTTCTTT.